The 3 T cell receptor beta chains presented below share a single source sample, sequenced in a study of response to subunit inactivated influenza vaccine (dated by TCRdb to 2016 to 2018). Library preparation employed RT-PCR. TCRdb lists the instrument as Illumina HiSeq 2500. In TCRdb, the public reads were trimmed at Q25 with fastp and aligned with MiXCR, with productive beta chains retained. Rows are combined by CDR3 protein, so each entry shows the most common genes and DNA. A total of about 540,000 distinct CDR3 sequences appear in this sample, roughly 15% of them only once. The ten largest clonotypes hold 11% of the sample. The material sequenced was PBMCs from blood, taken roughly 12 days after vaccination. The origin of the receptors is a man aged 50-59 years who received an inactivated influenza vaccine. Donor details come from another sample of the same person, matched by shared clones.

Only a few counts were recorded for this clonotype. The genes are TRBV5-1 and TRBJ1-1; TRBD1 matches 9 bases. Germline CDR1 and CDR2: SGHRS and YFSETQ. J lost 2 bases, V lost 3 bases, and 5 bases had no gene match. The CDR3 has 15 residues. CDR3 coding DNA: TGCGCCAGCAGCTCGATGGGACAGGGTAACACTGAAGCTTTCTTT. Protein product: CASSSMGQGNTEAFF.

V and J are TRBV10-3 and TRBJ1-2; D call uncertain. Germline-derived CDR1 and CDR2 are ENHRY and SYGVKD. This CDR3 spans 14 amino acids. The V end was cut by 3 bases, the J end by 6 bases, with 14 bases between. CDR3 nucleotide sequence: TGTGCCATCAGTGACAATATGAGGAGGGATGGCTACACCTTC. Its translation is CAISDNMRRDGYTF.

This clonotype came up a few times. The CDR3 loop reads CAISDLVQETQYF. The CDR3 DNA reads TGTGCCATCAGTGACTTGGTCCAAGAGACCCAGTACTTC. This chain uses TRBV10-3 with TRBJ2-5, with D unclear. Trimming left V 3 bases short and J 1 base short, with 6 bases between. Germline CDR1 is ENHRY and CDR2 is SYGVKD. The CDR3 is 13 amino acids.